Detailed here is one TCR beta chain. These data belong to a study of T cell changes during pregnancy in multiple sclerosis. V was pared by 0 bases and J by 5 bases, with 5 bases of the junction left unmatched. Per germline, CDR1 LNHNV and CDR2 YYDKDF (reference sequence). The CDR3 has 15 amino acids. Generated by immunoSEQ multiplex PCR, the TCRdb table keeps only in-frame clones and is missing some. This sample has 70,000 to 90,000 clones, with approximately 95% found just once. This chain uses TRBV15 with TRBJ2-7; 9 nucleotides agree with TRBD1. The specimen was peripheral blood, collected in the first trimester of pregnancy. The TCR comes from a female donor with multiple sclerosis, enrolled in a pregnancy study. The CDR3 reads CATSRDRQGVDEQYF. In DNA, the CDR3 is TGTGCCACCAGCAGAGATCGACAGGGGGTGGACGAGCAGTACTTC.